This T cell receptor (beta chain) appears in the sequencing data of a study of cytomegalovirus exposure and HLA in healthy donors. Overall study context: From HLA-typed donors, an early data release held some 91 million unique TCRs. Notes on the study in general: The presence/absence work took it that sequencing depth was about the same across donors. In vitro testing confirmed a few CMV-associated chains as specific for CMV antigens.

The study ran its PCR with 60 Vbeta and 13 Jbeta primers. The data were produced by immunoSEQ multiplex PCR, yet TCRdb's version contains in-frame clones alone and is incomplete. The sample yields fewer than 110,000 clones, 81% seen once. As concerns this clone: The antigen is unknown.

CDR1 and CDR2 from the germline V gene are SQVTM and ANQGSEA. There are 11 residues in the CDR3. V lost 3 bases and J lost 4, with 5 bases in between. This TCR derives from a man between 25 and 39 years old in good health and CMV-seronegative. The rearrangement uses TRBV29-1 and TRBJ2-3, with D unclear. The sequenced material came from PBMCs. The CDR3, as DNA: TGCAGCGTTGATGCGGCAGATACGCAGTATTTT. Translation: CSVDAADTQYF.